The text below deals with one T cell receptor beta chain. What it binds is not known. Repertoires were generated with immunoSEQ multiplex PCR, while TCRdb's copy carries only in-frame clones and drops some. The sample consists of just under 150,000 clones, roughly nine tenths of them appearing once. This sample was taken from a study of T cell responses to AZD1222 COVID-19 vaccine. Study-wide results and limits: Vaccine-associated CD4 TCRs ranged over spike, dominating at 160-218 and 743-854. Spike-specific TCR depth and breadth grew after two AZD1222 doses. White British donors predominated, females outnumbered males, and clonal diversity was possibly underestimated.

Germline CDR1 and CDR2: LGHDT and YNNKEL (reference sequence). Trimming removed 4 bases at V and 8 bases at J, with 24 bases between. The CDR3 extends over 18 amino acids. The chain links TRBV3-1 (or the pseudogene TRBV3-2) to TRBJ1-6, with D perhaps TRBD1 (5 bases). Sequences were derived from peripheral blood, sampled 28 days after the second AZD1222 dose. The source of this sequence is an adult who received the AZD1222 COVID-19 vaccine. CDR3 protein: CASSPRWGIADRDSPLHF. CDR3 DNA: TGTGCCAGCAGCCCAAGGTGGGGCATTGCAGATCGAGATTCACCCCTCCACTTT.